This TCR beta chain derives from a study of sequential checkpoint blockade in melanoma (dated by TCRdb to between 2018 and 2021). Regarding the complete study: Patients were assigned by 1:1 randomization to either first-line nivolumab followed by ipilimumab (arm A) or ipilimumab followed by nivolumab (arm B). Maintenance nivolumab came after both trial sequences. Results the study describes overall, beyond this receptor: The model for predicting response that combines TCR metrics with mutation burden needs to be validated in larger, independent patient cohorts.

TCRbeta CDR3 regions were immunosequenced from genomic DNA with the immunoSEQ Assay. Before high-throughput sequencing, the genomic DNA was amplified using bias-controlled multiplex PCR. Regarding the original processing steps: To quantify the absolute abundance of each unique TCRbeta CDR3 region, the sequences were collapsed and filtered. Clonality, defined as 1 minus Pielou's evenness, was calculated using productive rearrangements only. A previously published method was used to identify clones whose frequencies were significantly greater in on-treatment samples than in baseline samples. This is the immuneACCESS table as TCRdb keeps it, with only in-frame sequences that have V and J called. A part of the clones is gone; compared with another copy, unresolved V genes explain less than half, and the rest is unexplained. Clone size and the V and J calls come from that table; the DNA yielded D and trimming. The sample has approximately 11,000 clones on record, approximately 76% of them singletons. Around 50% of the sample goes to the ten largest clones.

Comments on this clone: This receptor's antigen is unknown. Base-call qualities are not available, and no considerably larger clone is one nucleotide away.

Per the publication, the treatment or condition label means: randomized to nivolumab then ipilimumab (arm A) or the reverse (arm B). No trial patient had received prior DNA-damaging chemotherapy. On a FACS Aria II flow cytometer, live CD3+CD8+ cells that were negative for CD19 and CD56 were sorted from thawed PBMCs. Samples were obtained from patients with melanoma enrolled in CheckMate 064, a randomized, open-label phase II trial of sequential checkpoint blockade. Peripheral blood mononuclear cells were collected by leukapheresis, purified with Ficoll-Paque, and frozen in human serum with approximately 10% DMSO. Immediately after sorting, the purity of the sorted blood CD3+CD8+ cells was confirmed to be >95%, and DNA was then extracted. The sequenced sample was CD8+ T cells sorted from blood (inferred from file names), obtained from a patient given nivolumab and ipilimumab in sequence. The receptor was derived from a human donor with melanoma.

The nucleotide sequence reads TGTGCCAGCAGCGAAGGACTCTTGGAAGGGTACGAGCAGTACTTC. Its translation reads: CASSEGLLEGYEQYF. The chain links TRBV11-2 with TRBJ2-7; the D region possibly corresponds to TRBD2 (5 bases align). From the cysteine up to the phenylalanine, the CDR3 has a length of 15 residues. Here the CDR3 DNA is all that survives: 45 bases in frame from base 1. Cut back by 5 bases and 4 bases, the V and J ends lie 18 bases apart. The CDR1 and CDR2 encoded by the germline V gene are SGHAT and FQNNGV.